This TCR beta chain was captured by sequencing in a study of blood T cell repertoires in COVID-19. Authors' methods: Amplified reference gene primers provided the basis for estimating nucleated cell counts. Assay used: immunoSEQ multiplex PCR; TCRdb lists only in-frame clones, some missing. Clone size and the V and J calls come from that table; the DNA yielded D and trimming. The table records 30,000 to 40,000 clones, 65% to 90% of them present only once. The CDR3 length is 16 residues. CDR1 and CDR2 from the germline V gene are MNHEY and SMNVEV (reference sequence). V was shortened by 6 bases and J by 0 bases, with 12 bases between the two germline ends.

This TCR was recovered from an elderly woman with active or convalescent COVID-19. The chain recombines TRBV27 with TRBJ2-6; possibly TRBD2 for D (5 bases). Sequencing was carried out using peripheral blood. CDR3: CASRREPFSGANVLTF. As DNA, the CDR3 is TGTGCCAGCAGGAGGGAGCCGTTCTCTGGGGCCAACGTCCTGACTTTC.